These T cell receptor beta chains were read from a single sample in a study of cytomegalovirus exposure and HLA in healthy donors. Using immunoSEQ multiplex PCR, the repertoire was profiled, and TCRdb retains in-frame clones only, with some absent. The data hold under 200,000 clones, with around three quarters observed a single time. The sample comprised PBMCs. Every receptor here comes from a woman aged 50 to 60 in good health and CMV-seronegative. Each CDR3 is given with its conserved first and last residue. The D gene is left open where the match is weak. Not all rows give a size; the values are once, few, many and, for expanded clones, a class.

CASSLVRETQYF | TGCGCCAGCAGCTTGGTTAGAGAGACCCAGTACTTC | once | TRBJ2-5 | TRBV5-1 | .
CASIGQNNSPLHF | TGTGCCAGTATAGGACAAAATAATTCACCCCTCCACTTT | once | TRBJ1-6 | TRBV19 | .
CASSSQNNEQFF | TGTGCCAGCAGCTCTCAGAACAATGAGCAGTTCTTC | . | TRBJ2-1 | TRBV11-3 | .
CASSLDQGGLRWFF | TGTGCCAGCAGCTTAGACCAGGGAGGTCTGCGGTGGTTCTTC | . | TRBJ2-1 | TRBV11-2 | .
CASSFDRSSYNEQFF | TGTGCCAGCAGTTTCGACAGGAGCTCCTACAATGAGCAGTTCTTC | . | TRBJ2-1 | TRBV6-5 | .
CASSGLSGSSYEQYF | TGTGCCAGCAGCGGCCTGAGCGGAAGCTCCTACGAGCAGTACTTC | few | TRBJ2-7 | TRBV7-9 | .
CASRQGRNTEAFF | TGTGCCAGTAGACAGGGGAGGAACACTGAAGCTTTCTTT | . | TRBJ1-1 | TRBV19 | TRBD1
CASSRVGDTSTNEKLFF | TGTGCCAGCAGCAGAGTGGGGGACACCTCAACTAATGAAAAACTGTTTTTT | . | TRBJ1-4 | TRBV7-8 | .
CASSPAPGPKNIQYF | TGTGCCAGCAGCCCGGCGCCTGGGCCCAAAAACATTCAGTACTTC | . | TRBJ2-4 | TRBV5-6 | .
CASSRSPPGTGGKNEKLFF | TGTGCCAGCAGCCGCTCACCCCCGGGGACAGGGGGGAAGAATGAAAAACTGTTTTTT | . | TRBJ1-4 | TRBV4-2 | TRBD1
CASESRKNYNSPLHF | TGTGCCAGCGAGTCTAGAAAGAACTATAATTCACCCCTCCACTTT | . | TRBJ1-6 | TRBV2 | .
CASSIRTSGSARSYNEQFF | TGTGCCAGCAGCATAAGGACTAGCGGGAGTGCCCGCTCCTACAATGAGCAGTTCTTC | . | TRBJ2-1 | TRBV7-8 | TRBD2
CASSDRGNSPLHF | TGTGCCAGCAGCGACAGGGGGAATTCACCCCTCCACTTT | . | TRBJ1-6 | TRBV9 | TRBD1
CASSRGTGEQYF | TGTGCCAGCTCACGCGGGACTGGCGAGCAGTACTTC | . | TRBJ2-7 | TRBV18 | .
CAIRDTTNEKLFF | TGTGCCATCCGGGACACAACTAATGAAAAACTGTTTTTT | . | TRBJ1-4 | TRBV28 | .
CASSPWDRLNTEAFF | TGTGCCAGTAGTCCCTGGGACAGGTTGAACACTGAAGCTTTCTTT | . | TRBJ1-1 | TRBV19 | TRBD1
CASSVARLAGSLAKNIQYF | TGTGCCAGCAGCGTCGCCCGACTAGCGGGCAGTCTAGCCAAAAACATTCAGTACTTC | . | TRBJ2-4 | TRBV7-9 | TRBD2
CASSTASTGTYEQYF | TGTGCCAGTAGTACCGCCTCTACAGGGACCTACGAGCAGTACTTC | . | TRBJ2-7 | TRBV19 | .
CASSLGAVWSPGELFF | TGTGCCAGCAGTTTAGGGGCAGTGTGGTCCCCCGGGGAGCTGTTTTTT | . | TRBJ2-2 | TRBV28 | .
CASSASYGAYEQYF | TGTGCCAGCAGCGCCTCATACGGGGCCTACGAGCAGTACTTC | . | TRBJ2-7 | TRBV9 | .
CASSGDRDIIYEQYF | TGTGCCAGCAGTGGGGACAGGGACATAATATACGAGCAGTACTTC | . | TRBJ2-7 | TRBV28 | TRBD1
CASSSNLGLITGELFF | TGTGCCAGCAGCTCCAATCTGGGACTGATCACCGGGGAGCTGTTTTTT | . | TRBJ2-2 | TRBV5-6 | .
CASNRVDQPQHF | TGTGCCAGTAACCGGGTAGATCAGCCCCAGCATTTT | . | TRBJ1-5 | TRBV19 | .
CASSLPSGGYTF | TGTGCCAGCAGTTTGCCTTCAGGTGGCTACACCTTC | few | TRBJ1-2 | TRBV28 | .
CAISKRTGTGVVGEQFF | TGTGCCATCAGTAAAAGGACCGGGACAGGGGTAGTCGGTGAGCAGTTCTTC | few | TRBJ2-1 | TRBV10-3 | TRBD1
CASSTPRTSGVRDEQFF | TGTGCCAGTAGTACCCCCCGAACTAGCGGGGTTCGCGATGAGCAGTTCTTC | . | TRBJ2-1 | TRBV19 | TRBD2
CSITGSTDTQYF | TGTTCCATCACGGGTAGCACAGATACGCAGTATTTT | . | TRBJ2-3 | TRBV7-9 | .
CASSIGGPSNQPQHF | TGTGCCAGTAGTATAGGGGGGCCGAGCAATCAGCCCCAGCATTTT | once | TRBJ1-5 | TRBV19 | .
CASSTGGGNSAGKLFF | TGCGCCAGCAGCACCGGGGGGGGGAACTCGGCAGGAAAACTGTTTTTT | once | TRBJ1-4 | TRBV5-1 | .
CAWSTQGPAYEQYF | TGTGCCTGGAGCACACAGGGTCCAGCCTACGAGCAGTACTTC | . | TRBJ2-7 | TRBV30 | .